This TCR beta chain was retrieved from a study of monozygotic twins with inflammatory bowel disease (dated by TCRdb to between 2019 and 2020). With respect to the entire study: A total of roughly 28 monozygotic twin pairs were included in the full study, comprising nine German pairs (four IBD-concordant, five IBD-discordant) and 19 IBD-discordant Danish pairs. Disease-associated traits were sought mainly through comparisons between IBD patients and their genetically identical healthy co-twins within discordant pairs. Each individual had, on average, about 151 000 unique TCRalpha sequences and 181 000 unique TCRbeta sequences available for analysis.

As for this clonotype: The antigen it recognizes is unknown.

From each donor, a roughly 2.5 ml peripheral blood sample was collected into PAXgene tubes and stored at -80 degrees C. Total RNA was isolated from whole blood with the PAXgene blood miRNA kit on an automated QIAcube, without T cell sorting. Peripheral blood from monozygotic twin pairs concordant or discordant for inflammatory bowel disease was subjected to deep TCRalpha and TCRbeta repertoire profiling with unique molecular barcoding. Smoking habits were recorded for all twin pairs, and individuals were classified as current, former or never smokers. The study at large found these results: IBD patients shared fewer clonotypes with other individuals than healthy twins did, most markedly in patients showing signs of disease activity. The analysis was unable to tell different T cell subtypes apart. Differing immunosuppressive treatments among patients may have added background noise and inter-individual variability to the repertoires. No single strong signal or clonotype linked to IBD turned up in the results, so the idea that one exists was not supported. A decrease in TCRbeta repertoire diversity, as measured by inverse Simpson index, was observed in IBD patients compared with their healthy co-twins. Concordant and discordant twins showed no difference in repertoire similarity, possibly because of limited statistical power.

The library was prepared using 5' RACE. Preparation of each TCR library used about 3,200 ng of total RNA. cDNA was synthesized with SMARTScribe reverse transcriptase in eight separate reactions per sample. Unique molecular identifiers containing a 6-nucleotide sample barcode were introduced through template switching during cDNA synthesis. TCRalpha and TCRbeta cDNA was amplified by two nested PCRs of around 16 and 10 cycles, with bead purification after each PCR. Before amplification, the cDNA was both treated with uracil DNA-glycosylase and purified with the QIAquick PCR purification kit. In the second PCR, Illumina TruSeq-compatible adapters and sample-specific barcodes were added. TapeStation and Qubit were used to check library quality and concentration, and roughly 4.9 ng of each library was pooled. The pooled libraries were sequenced with 2 x 100 bp reads and custom sequencing primers on an Illumina HiSeq2500 single-index Rapid Run. In the source study's methods: MiGEC version 1.2.6 was used for UMI-based consensus assembly, which corrected PCR and sequencing errors. MiXCR version 2.1.1 was used to carry out V(D)J alignment, clonotype assembly and CDR3 extraction. To normalise gene usage, clonotype sharing and MAIT/NKT TCR abundance, the analysis used the top 1000, 10 000 and 20 000 clonotypes per sample. After downsampling to 27 000 UMIs, diversity was calculated as the inverse Simpson index using the vegan R package. Paired Mann-Whitney U tests were applied to discordant twin pairs, and Benjamini-Hochberg correction was used for multiple testing. Following reprocessing of the reads by TCRdb, the data hold one row per CDR3 protein sequence and no DNA is available. It is TCRdb's table, rather than the study itself, that gives the V and J calls and clone size. This sample's clone table shows about 300,000 distinct CDR3 sequences. 5.6% of the sample rests with the top ten.

As encoded in the germline V gene, CDR1 is SGHRS while CDR2 is YFSETQ. Spanning cysteine to phenylalanine, the CDR3 consists of 14 amino acids. The coding DNA is unavailable. The sequence came from a human donor with ulcerative colitis or Crohn's disease, or a healthy co-twin of an affected twin (not recorded which). The receptor chain draws on TRBV5-1 and TRBJ1-2. Specimen: blood. The CDR3 reads CASSPGPATYGYTF. The reference TRBV5-1 and TRBJ1-2 proteins fill in what lies around the CDR3, so the full variable domain reads KAGVTQTPRYLIKTRGQQVTLSCSPISGHRSVSWYQQTPGQGLQFLFEYFSETQRNKGNFPGRFSGRQFSNSRSEMNVSTLELGDSALYLCASSPGPATYGYTFGSGTRLTVV.